Listed below are T cell receptor beta chains from one sample, sequenced in a study of blood T cell repertoires in COVID-19. Data came from immunoSEQ multiplex PCR; TCRdb stores just in-frame clones and leaves some out. The data show roughly 35,000 clones, around nine tenths seen once. The sequencing input was peripheral blood. These receptors all come from a man aged 60 to 75 with active COVID-19. Both conserved end residues are part of each CDR3. D genes are given only for firm matches. Size tells how often a clone was seen (once, few, many) or the class of an expanded clone, and some rows leave it out.

>few|TRBV6-1|TRBJ1-5|.
TGTGCCAGCAGTGAAAAGGGCGGGTGGGATCAGCCCCAGCATTTT
CASSEKGGWDQPQHF
>.|TRBV7-2|TRBJ2-4|TRBD2
TGTGCCAGCACCCAACTAGCGGGGAGAGCCAAAAACATTCAGTACTTC
CASTQLAGRAKNIQYF
>.|TRBV4-1|TRBJ2-7|TRBD1
TGCGCCAGCAGTGGACAGGGGGAGTACGAGCAGTACTTC
CASSGQGEYEQYF
>.|TRBV28|TRBJ1-1|TRBD1
TGTGCCAGCAGTACACAGGGGGCGCAGGAAACTGAAGCTTTCTTT
CASSTQGAQETEAFF
>.|TRBV7-6|TRBJ1-1|.
TGTGCCAGCAGCTCAGTCGGGGGGCTTAGGTTTTCTGAAGCTTTCTTT
CASSSVGGLRFSEAFF
>.|TRBV18|TRBJ1-2|.
TGTGCCAGCTCACCAAGCAGGGATTATGGCTACACCTTC
CASSPSRDYGYTF
>.|TRBV19|TRBJ1-5|.
TGTGCCAGTAGTATGATAGAATTGGGCAATCAGCCCCAGCATTTT
CASSMIELGNQPQHF
>.|TRBV5-1|TRBJ2-3|.
TGCGCCAGCAGCTTCGACTACACAGATACGCAGTATTTT
CASSFDYTDTQYF
>.|TRBV19|TRBJ2-5|.
TGTGCCAGTAGTGAAGGGGGGGCTGGCGAGACCCAGTACTTC
CASSEGGAGETQYF
>.|TRBV24-1|TRBJ1-5|.
TGTGCCACCAGTAGTAGCGATCAGCCCCAGCATTTT
CATSSSDQPQHF
>once|TRBV10-3|TRBJ1-2|.
TGTGCCATCAGTGAGTCTAGGGGAACGGGTGGCTACACCTTC
CAISESRGTGGYTF
>.|TRBV9|TRBJ2-1|TRBD2
TGTGCCAGCAGCGTAACGACTAGCGCAGGCCCCTATGAGCAGTTCTTC
CASSVTTSAGPYEQFF
>.|TRBV2|TRBJ2-7|.
TGTGCCAGCAGTGGTGGGAGCCTCTCCTACGAGCAGTACTTC
CASSGGSLSYEQYF
>few|TRBV6-4|TRBJ2-3|TRBD1
TGTGCCAGCAGTGACTCGATCGAGGGTCAGGGGGTAGATACGCAGTATTTT
CASSDSIEGQGVDTQYF
>.|TRBV25-1|TRBJ2-1|.
TGTGCCAGCAGTGAATATTTTGAGGGGGAATCCGTCAATGAGCAGTTCTTC
CASSEYFEGESVNEQFF
>.|TRBV7-3|TRBJ2-1|TRBD2
TGTGCCAGCAGCTTACGGCCCCGGGAGAGAGGACTAGCGGGAGTGTACAATGAGCAGTTCTTC
CASSLRPRERGLAGVYNEQFF
>.|TRBV28|TRBJ2-7|TRBD2
TGTGCCAGCAGACCCGCGGGGGGGTCCTACGAGCAGTACTTC
CASRPAGGSYEQYF
>.|TRBV18|TRBJ1-1|.
TGTGCCAGCTCACCAGGGCAGGGGAACACTGAAGCTTTCTTT
CASSPGQGNTEAFF
>.|TRBV6-5|TRBJ1-1|.
TGTGCCAGCAGTACAGGTAACACTGAAGCTTTCTTT
CASSTGNTEAFF
>.|TRBV11-2|TRBJ2-3|.
TGTGCCAGCAGCTCCGCAACCCTAGTTGCAGATACGCAGTATTTT
CASSSATLVADTQYF